The present T cell receptor (beta chain) was sequenced within a study of T cell repertoires in cytomegalovirus infection. Study-wide background: HLA-B-restricted CMV epitopes that are well studied, plus recently identified HLA-C-restricted ones, were used by the study. TCR beta signatures that were public indicated CMV infection and matching HLA type.

Study conclusions and caveats: The cumulative frequency of public TCR beta families identified carriers of CMV plus the relevant HLA. HLA-C-restricted CMV clonotypes gave the most frequent clonotype in two of eight donors.

From the reads, TCRdb called clonotypes with MiXCR, one entry per CDR3 protein. The profile shows about 470,000 distinct CDR3 sequences, about two fifths of them singletons. This clonotype was counted a few times. The antigen is undetermined. Germline V CDR1 and CDR2: SGHVT, SQSDAQ. CDR3 length equals 15 residues. Trimming removed 4 bases at V and 5 bases at J, with 15 bases between. The sequenced sample was cultured PBMCs, obtained from culture after CMV antigen stimulation. The sequence was collected from a human donor in good health (CMV status not recorded). Some clones in this sample may be carry-over from other donors' samples. The chain recombines TRBV7-4 with TRBJ1-3; D call uncertain. The CDR3 here is CASSSAIERRNTIYF. The DNA of the CDR3 is TGTGCCAGCAGCTCCGCCATAGAACGGCGAAACACCATATATTTT.